This T cell receptor (beta chain) comes out of a study of molecular identifiers for immune sequencing clone quantification. Study at large: RNA from around 18,000 or 91,000 naive CD8 cells was split five ways in replicates, with four sequenced.

Turning to this clonotype: Its antigen is as yet unknown.

Naive CD8 T cells were sorted as CD8+CD4-CCR7+CD45RA+. Overall study findings and caveats: Among effectors, clones above 20 RNA copies held over 98% of molecules; among naive cells, under 1%. Spiked Jurkat TCR RNA equivalent to one cell was reportedly detectable in about 900,000 naive cells.

TCRdb ran MiXCR on the PCR reads and lists one entry per CDR3 protein. This table holds about 40,000 distinct CDR3 sequences, roughly 20% found once. CDR1 is MDHEN and CDR2 is SYDVKM in the germline V gene. The CDR3 totals 15 residues. The ends were cut back, 6 bases at V and 4 bases at J, with 16 bases in the middle. The clonotype originates from a human donor in good health. Some libraries in this study had Jurkat cell RNA spiked in. The sample taken for sequencing was naive CD8+ T cells from blood, with Jurkat cell RNA spiked in. This sample's subset: FACS-sorted CD8+CD4-CCR7+CD45RA+ naive T cells. This sequence joins TRBV28 and TRBJ2-1; D not certain. CDR3 protein: CASSPPRPPYNEQFF. The DNA of the CDR3 is TGTGCCAGCAGCCCGCCTCGTCCCCCTTACAATGAGCAGTTCTTC.